One and the same sample provided the 23 T cell receptor beta chains below, sequenced in a study of preoperative IRX-2 immunotherapy in early breast cancer. Profiling relied on immunoSEQ multiplex PCR, and the TCRdb table lists in-frame clones only, not all of them. The data show 30,000 to 35,000 clones, 83% seen once. Indicated treatment: preoperative locoregional IRX-2 cytokine immunotherapy. The starting material was lymph node tissue, obtained from a patient treated with IRX-2 immunotherapy. The receptors originated from a human donor with breast cancer.

This clone turned up a few times. The rearrangement links TRBV15 to TRBJ1-4; a possible D gene is TRBD1 (5 bases). The germline V and J ends were trimmed by 1 base and 7 bases, with 13 bases remaining between them. CDR3 size: 15 residues. CDR1 LNHNV and CDR2 YYDKDF come from the germline V gene (reference sequence). CDR3 in DNA: TGTGCCACCAGCAGAGGGGGGAGACCAGGTGAAAAACTGTTTTTT. Translating it yields CATSRGGRPGEKLFF.

V and J are TRBV25-1 and TRBJ2-1, with 10 bases lining up with TRBD1. V lost 5 bases and J lost 7; bases outside the gene matches: 8. Germline values: CDR1 MGHDK, CDR2 SYGVNS. CDR3 length equals 15 residues. Here the CDR3 DNA reads TGTGCCAGCAGTCCCCAAGGGGACAGGGGAAATGAGCAGTTCTTC. Translation: CASSPQGDRGNEQFF. Full variable domain (missing parts from reference TRBV25-1 and TRBJ2-1): EADIYQTPRYLVIGTGKKITLECSQTMGHDKMYWYQQDPGMELHLIHYSYGVNSTEKGDLSSESTVSRIRTEHFPLTLESARPSHTSQYLCASSPQGDRGNEQFFGPGTRLTVL.

The rearrangement links TRBV22-1 to TRBJ2-7; TRBD2, the table's D call, lacks a check against the DNA. TRBV22-1 has pseudogene status. The CDR3 sequence is 14 residues long. This chain's CDR3 is CASSYEASSYEQYF. Written as DNA, the CDR3 is TGTGCCAGCAGTTACGAAGCGAGCTCCTACGAGCAGTACTTC.

This clone was observed a handful of times. The chain combines TRBV19 with TRBJ1-5; 7 bases fit TRBD1. The V segment lost 1 base and the J segment 3 bases; nucleotides outside the gene matches: 9. CDR1 and CDR2 (germline): LNHDA, SQIVND (reference sequence). The CDR3 length is 17 residues. CDR3 DNA sequence: TGTGCCAGTAGTATAGGGTCGGGACAGTTGACCAATCAGCCCCAGCATTTT. Translation: CASSIGSGQLTNQPQHF.

The chain links TRBV19 to TRBJ1-2, with D possibly TRBD1 on 6 matching bases. Germline CDR1 reads LNHDA; CDR2 reads SQIVND (reference sequence). Trimming took off 5 bases at V and 2 bases at J, with 18 bases between the two ends. The CDR3 totals 16 residues. CDR3 amino acids: CASSFILPGENYGYTF. CDR3 nucleotide sequence: TGTGCCAGTAGTTTCATCCTCCCAGGGGAGAACTATGGCTACACCTTC.

The chain is built from TRBV19 and TRBJ2-2, with TRBD2 matching 9 bases. The CDR3 is 15 amino acids. V dropped 5 bases and J dropped 2; count of bases not matched to a gene: 3. Germline-derived CDR1 and CDR2 are LNHDA and SQIVND (reference sequence). CDR3 in amino acids: CASSPGTSNTGELFF. As DNA, the CDR3 is TGTGCCAGTAGTCCCGGGACTAGCAACACCGGGGAGCTGTTTTTT. Using reference TRBV19 and TRBJ2-2 for the parts outside the CDR3, the full variable domain is DGGITQSPKYLFRKEGQNVTLSCEQNLNHDAMYWYRQDPGQGLRLIYYSQIVNDFQKGDIAEGYSVSREKKESFPLTVTSAQKNPTAFYLCASSPGTSNTGELFFGEGSRLTVL.

V gene TRBV6-4 combines with J gene TRBJ1-4; TRBD1 agrees at 7 bases. This CDR3 is built from 13 residues. The J segment lost 8 bases and the V segment lost 8 bases, leaving 8 bases of the junction unmatched. Germline V CDR1 and CDR2: MRHNA, SNTAGT. As DNA, the CDR3 is TGTGCCAGCCGACAGGGAGAGGGAGAAAAACTGTTTTTT. Its translation: CASRQGEGEKLFF.

The rearrangement links TRBV18 to TRBJ2-5; 8 bases map to TRBD1. V was pared by 4 bases and J by 5 bases, with 6 bases of the junction left unmatched. The length of the CDR3 is 14 residues. CDR1 and CDR2 (germline): KGHSH, LQKENI. Here the CDR3 reads CASSRQGAGETQYF. CDR3 sequence (DNA): TGTGCCAGCTCACGCCAGGGGGCTGGGGAGACCCAGTACTTC.

This chain uses TRBV6-8 with TRBJ1-5, with a weak D call TRBD1 (5 bases). There are 15 residues in the CDR3. With 7 bases removed from V and 2 bases from J, the gap between germline ends came to 15 bases. Germline CDR1 and CDR2: MNHGY and SAAAGT. In nucleotides, the CDR3 is TGTGCCAGCAAGTCAGGGATTTGGGGCAATCAGCCCCAGCATTTT. Protein sequence: CASKSGIWGNQPQHF.

This chain links TRBV5-1 with TRBJ2-1; D may be TRBD2 (6 bases). The CDR3 sequence is 16 residues long. Germline CDR1 and CDR2: SGHRS and YFSETQ. Between the trimmed V and J ends, which lost 4 bases and 4 bases, there was a span of 18 bases. CDR3 bases: TGCGCCAGCAGCCCGACCCCGGGAGTGTGGTACAATGAGCAGTTCTTC. Translated: CASSPTPGVWYNEQFF.

This chain links TRBV18 with TRBJ1-5, with D perhaps matching TRBD1 (5 bases). CDR3 length: 13 residues. V was pared by 5 bases and J by 6 bases, with 11 bases between. CDR1 and CDR2 (germline): KGHSH, LQKENI. CDR3 coding DNA: TGTGCCAGCTCAGTAGAGAGGGGTCAGCCCCAGCATTTT. It yields the protein CASSVERGQPQHF.

The chain has TRBV28 and TRBJ1-2; the D is unclear. Germline V gene sequence: CDR1 MDHEN, CDR2 SYDVKM. The CDR3 contains 12 residues. V shed 5 bases and J shed 13 bases, with 17 bases lying between them. The CDR3 loop reads CASSTLLIACTF. CDR3 sequence (DNA): TGTGCCAGCAGTACCCTCTTAATAGCGTGCACCTTC.

The count of this clone is one. This chain connects TRBV5-1 to TRBJ2-1; TRBD2 agrees at 11 bases. CDR3 size: 15 residues. From germline, CDR1 is SGHRS and CDR2 YFSETQ. After removal of 3 bases from V and 5 bases from J, the junction contained 4 bases not matched to a gene. The CDR3 loop reads CASSSLAGGHNEQFF. CDR3 nucleotide sequence: TGCGCCAGCAGCTCGCTAGCGGGGGGCCACAATGAGCAGTTCTTC.

This sequence joins TRBV6-8 and TRBJ2-1; TRBD1 is a possible D gene (7 bases). Germline CDR1 MNHGY, CDR2 SAAAGT. This CDR3 is built from 16 residues. V lost 0 bases and J 2 bases, leaving 11 bases between the germline ends. CDR3 protein: CASSYSTGEAYNEQFF. DNA for the CDR3: TGTGCCAGCAGTTACTCAACAGGGGAGGCCTACAATGAGCAGTTCTTC.

The rearrangement joins TRBV30 to TRBJ1-2; D uncertain. Deletions cut 1 base from V and 4 bases from J, with 7 bases between. The CDR3 is 12 residues long. Germline V gives CDR1 GTSNPN, CDR2 SVGIG (reference sequence). CDR3 protein: CAWSGQSYGYTF. CDR3 nucleotide sequence: TGTGCCTGGAGTGGCCAGTCCTATGGCTACACCTTC.

This rearrangement joins TRBV29-1 to TRBJ1-2; TRBD1 matches 7 bases. Losses at the gene ends were 3 bases for V and 4 bases for J; bases not matched to a gene: 5. Germline-derived CDR1 and CDR2 are SQVTM and ANQGSEA. This CDR3 contains 13 residues. The CDR3 DNA sequence: TGCAGCGTTGAGCCGACAGGGTCCTATGGCTACACCTTC. Its protein product is CSVEPTGSYGYTF.

This clone was detected a few times. This chain joins TRBV7-6 and TRBJ1-6, with D uncertain. V was shortened by 7 bases and J by 6 bases, with 13 bases between the two germline ends. This CDR3 contains 14 residues. Germline V CDR1 and CDR2: SGHVS, FNYEAQ. CDR3 DNA sequence: TGTGCCAGCACCCAACCCCCGATTAATTCACCCCTCCACTTT. Translating gives CASTQPPINSPLHF.

The rearrangement links TRBV7-6 to TRBJ2-5; unclear D gene. In germline, CDR1 is SGHVS, CDR2 FNYEAQ. The V end was cut by 1 base, the J end by 4 bases, with 13 bases between. CDR3 length: 15 residues. As DNA, the CDR3 is TGTGCCAGCAGCTTAGTTGGTAGAATGGGAGAGACCCAGTACTTC. Its translation is CASSLVGRMGETQYF.

The gene calls are TRBV19 and TRBJ2-5; TRBD2 matches at 9 bases. The germline V gene encodes CDR1 LNHDA and CDR2 SQIVND (reference sequence). V lost 6 bases, J lost 2 bases, and 4 bases stayed unmatched. The CDR3 extends over 14 amino acids. The CDR3 protein is CASRQAGGQETQYF. DNA for the CDR3: TGTGCCAGTAGACAAGCGGGGGGACAAGAGACCCAGTACTTC.

This clone was detected only a few times. The rearrangement links TRBV18 to TRBJ2-1, with TRBD1 matching 11 bases. In germline, CDR1 is KGHSH, CDR2 LQKENI. This CDR3 has 15 amino acids. Trimming at V came to 4 bases and at J to 9 bases, leaving 8 bases not matched to a gene. CDR3 nucleotides: TGTGCCAGCTCACTCCGGACAGGGGGCGGGGCTGAGCAGTTCTTC. It specifies CASSLRTGGGAEQFF.

The CDR3 DNA reads as TGTGCCAGTAGTTCAGGACGGAGCCGAGCCCTCCACTTT. Protein product: CASSSGRSRALHF. The chain uses TRBV19 and TRBJ1-6, with no clear D. The CDR3 runs 13 residues. V was cut by 5 bases and J by 14 bases, with 16 bases left in between. Germline CDR1 and CDR2: LNHDA and SQIVND (reference sequence). Full variable domain (outside the CDR3, taken from reference TRBV19 and TRBJ1-6): DGGITQSPKYLFRKEGQNVTLSCEQNLNHDAMYWYRQDPGQGLRLIYYSQIVNDFQKGDIAEGYSVSREKKESFPLTVTSAQKNPTAFYLCASSSGRSRALHFGNGTRLTVT.

The chain employs TRBV5-1 and TRBJ1-2; D call uncertain. The germline CDR1 and CDR2 sequences are SGHRS and YFSETQ. There are 15 residues in the CDR3. V lost 0 bases and J 2 bases, leaving 11 bases between the germline ends. CDR3 DNA sequence: TGCGCCAGCAGCTTGGCCGAACGGTCAAACTATGGCTACACCTTC. Protein: CASSLAERSNYGYTF.

This chain connects TRBV9 to TRBJ1-4; D gene ambiguous. V was pared by 5 bases and J by 0 bases, with 8 bases between. From germline, CDR1 is SGDLS and CDR2 YYNGEE. This CDR3 region has 14 residues. CDR3 sequence: CASSDLTTNEKLFF. CDR3 in DNA: TGTGCCAGCAGTGACTTGACAACTAATGAAAAACTGTTTTTT.